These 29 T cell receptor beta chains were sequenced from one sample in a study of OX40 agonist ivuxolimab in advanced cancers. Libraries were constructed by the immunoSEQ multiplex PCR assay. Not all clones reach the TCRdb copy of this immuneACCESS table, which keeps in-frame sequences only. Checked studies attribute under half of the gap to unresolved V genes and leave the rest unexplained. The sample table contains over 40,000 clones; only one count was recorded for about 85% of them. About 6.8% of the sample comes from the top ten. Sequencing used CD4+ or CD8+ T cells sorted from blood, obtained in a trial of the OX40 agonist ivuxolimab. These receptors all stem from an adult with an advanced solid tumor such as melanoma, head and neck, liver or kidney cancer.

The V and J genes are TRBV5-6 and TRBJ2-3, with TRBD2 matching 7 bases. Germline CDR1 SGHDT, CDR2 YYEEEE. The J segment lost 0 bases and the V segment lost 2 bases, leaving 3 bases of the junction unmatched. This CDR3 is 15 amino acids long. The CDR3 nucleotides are TGTGCCAGCAGCTTTGGACTAGAAAGCACAGATACGCAGTATTTT. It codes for CASSFGLESTDTQYF.

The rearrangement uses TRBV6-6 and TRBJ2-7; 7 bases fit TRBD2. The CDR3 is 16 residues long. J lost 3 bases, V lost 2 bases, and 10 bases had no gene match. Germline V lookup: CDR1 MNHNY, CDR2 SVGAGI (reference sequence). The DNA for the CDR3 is TGTGCCAGCAGTTACCCCAATCAGCGGGGAGGCTACGAGCAGTACTTC. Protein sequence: CASSYPNQRGGYEQYF.

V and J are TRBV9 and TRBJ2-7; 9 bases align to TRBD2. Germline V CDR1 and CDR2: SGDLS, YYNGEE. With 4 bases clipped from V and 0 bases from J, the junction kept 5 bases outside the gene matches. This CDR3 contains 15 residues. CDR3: CASSPRSGSSYEQYF. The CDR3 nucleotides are TGTGCCAGCAGCCCTCGTAGCGGGAGCTCCTACGAGCAGTACTTC. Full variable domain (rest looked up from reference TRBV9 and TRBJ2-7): DSGVTQTPKHLITATGQRVTLRCSPRSGDLSVYWYQQSLDQGLQFLIQYYNGEERAKGNILERFSAQQFPDLHSELNLSSLELGDSALYFCASSPRSGSSYEQYFGPGTRLTVT.

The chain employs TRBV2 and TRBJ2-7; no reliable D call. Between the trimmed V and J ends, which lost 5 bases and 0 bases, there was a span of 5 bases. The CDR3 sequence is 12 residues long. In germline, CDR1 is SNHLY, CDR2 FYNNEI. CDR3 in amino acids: CASSPTSYEQYF. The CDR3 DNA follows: TGTGCCAGCAGTCCGACCTCCTACGAGCAGTACTTC.

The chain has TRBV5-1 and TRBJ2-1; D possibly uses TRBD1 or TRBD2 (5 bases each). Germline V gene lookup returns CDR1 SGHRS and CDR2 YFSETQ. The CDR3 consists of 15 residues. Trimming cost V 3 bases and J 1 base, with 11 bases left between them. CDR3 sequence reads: CASSYGTGSYNEQFF. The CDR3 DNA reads TGCGCCAGCAGCTACGGGACCGGATCCTACAATGAGCAGTTCTTC.

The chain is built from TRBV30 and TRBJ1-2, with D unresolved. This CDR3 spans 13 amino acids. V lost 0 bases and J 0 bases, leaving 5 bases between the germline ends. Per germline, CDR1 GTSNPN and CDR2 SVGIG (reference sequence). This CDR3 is CAWSVEANYGYTF. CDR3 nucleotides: TGTGCCTGGAGTGTTGAGGCTAACTATGGCTACACCTTC.

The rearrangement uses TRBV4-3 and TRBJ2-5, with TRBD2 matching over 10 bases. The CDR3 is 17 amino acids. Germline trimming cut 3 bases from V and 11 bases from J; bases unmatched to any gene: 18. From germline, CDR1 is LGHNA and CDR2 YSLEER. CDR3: CASSQELAGQTSGGQYF. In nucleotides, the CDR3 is TGCGCCAGCAGCCAGGAACTAGCGGGACAAACCTCTGGGGGGCAGTACTTC.

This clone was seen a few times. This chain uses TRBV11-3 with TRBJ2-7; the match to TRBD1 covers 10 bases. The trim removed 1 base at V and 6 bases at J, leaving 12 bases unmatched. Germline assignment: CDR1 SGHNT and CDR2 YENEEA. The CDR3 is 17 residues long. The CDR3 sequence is CASSLVTTGTGDGEQYF. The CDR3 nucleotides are TGTGCCAGCAGCTTAGTTACAACCGGGACAGGGGACGGCGAGCAGTACTTC.

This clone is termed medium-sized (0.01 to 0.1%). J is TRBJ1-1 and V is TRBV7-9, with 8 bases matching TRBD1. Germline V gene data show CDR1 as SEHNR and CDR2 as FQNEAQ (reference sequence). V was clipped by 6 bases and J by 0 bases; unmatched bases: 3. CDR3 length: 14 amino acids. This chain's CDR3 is CASRTDRVNTEAFF. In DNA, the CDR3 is TGTGCCAGCAGGACGGACAGGGTGAACACTGAAGCTTTCTTT.

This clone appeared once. Here the CDR3 DNA reads TGTGCCAGCAGCCTACTAGCGGGAGGGCTCGGGGAGCTGTTTTTT. Translated, it gives CASSLLAGGLGELFF. This rearrangement joins TRBV7-9 to TRBJ2-2, with 13 bases aligning to TRBD2. The ends lost 5 bases at V and 7 bases at J; junction bases unmatched: 4. CDR1 and CDR2 from the germline V gene are SEHNR and FQNEAQ (reference sequence). CDR3 size: 15 residues. The complete variable domain, with remaining parts taken from reference TRBV7-9 and TRBJ2-2, reads DTGVSQNPRHKITKRGQNVTFRCDPISEHNRLYWYRQTLGQGPEFLTYFQNEAQLEKSRLLSDRFSAERPKGSFSTLEIQRTEQGDSAMYLCASSLLAGGLGELFFGEGSRLTVL.

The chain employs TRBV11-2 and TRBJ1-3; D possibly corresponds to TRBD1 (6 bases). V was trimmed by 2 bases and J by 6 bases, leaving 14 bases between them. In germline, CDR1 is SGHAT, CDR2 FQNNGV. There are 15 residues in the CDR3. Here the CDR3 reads CASSLTTGPQNTIYF. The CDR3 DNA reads TGTGCCAGCAGCTTAACGACAGGACCCCAAAACACCATATATTTT. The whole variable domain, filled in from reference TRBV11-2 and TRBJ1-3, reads EAGVAQSPRYKIIEKRQSVAFWCNPISGHATLYWYQQILGQGPKLLIQFQNNGVVDDSQLPKDRFSAERLKGVDSTLKIQPAKLEDSAVYLCASSLTTGPQNTIYFGEGSWLTVV.

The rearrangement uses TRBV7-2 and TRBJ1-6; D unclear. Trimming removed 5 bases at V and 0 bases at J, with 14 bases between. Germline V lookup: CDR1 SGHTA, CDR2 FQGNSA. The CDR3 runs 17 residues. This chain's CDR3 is CASSPLKRSSYNSPLHF. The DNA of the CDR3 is TGTGCCAGCAGCCCCCTCAAGAGGAGCTCCTATAATTCACCCCTCCACTTT.

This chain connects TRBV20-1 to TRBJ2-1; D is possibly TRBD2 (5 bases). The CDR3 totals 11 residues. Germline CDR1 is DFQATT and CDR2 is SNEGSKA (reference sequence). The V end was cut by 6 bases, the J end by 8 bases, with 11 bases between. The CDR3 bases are TGCAGTGCGACCGCGAGGGATGAGCAGTTCTTC. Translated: CSATARDEQFF.

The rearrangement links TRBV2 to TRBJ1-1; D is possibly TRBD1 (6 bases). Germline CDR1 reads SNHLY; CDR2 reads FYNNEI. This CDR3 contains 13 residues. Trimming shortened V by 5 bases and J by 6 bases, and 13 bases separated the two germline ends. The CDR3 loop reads CASSSTGSAEAFF. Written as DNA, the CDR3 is TGTGCCAGCAGTTCCACAGGGTCGGCTGAAGCTTTCTTT.

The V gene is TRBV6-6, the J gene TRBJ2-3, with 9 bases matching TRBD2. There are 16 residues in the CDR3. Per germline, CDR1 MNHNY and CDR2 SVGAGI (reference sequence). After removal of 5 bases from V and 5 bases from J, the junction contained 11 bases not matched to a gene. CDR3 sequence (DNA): TGTGCCAGCAGTCCCGCGGGGGCGGGAGGGGGAGATACGCAGTATTTT. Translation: CASSPAGAGGGDTQYF.

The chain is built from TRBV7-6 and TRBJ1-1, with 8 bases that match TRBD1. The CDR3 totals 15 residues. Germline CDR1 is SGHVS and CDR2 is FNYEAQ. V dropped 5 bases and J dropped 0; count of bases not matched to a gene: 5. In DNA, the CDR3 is TGTGCCAGCAGCCTGAGACAGGGGATGAACACTGAAGCTTTCTTT. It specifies CASSLRQGMNTEAFF. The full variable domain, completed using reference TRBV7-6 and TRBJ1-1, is GAGVSQSPRYKVTKRGQDVALRCDPISGHVSLYWYRQALGQGPEFLTYFNYEAQQDKSGLPNDRFSAERPEGSISTLTIQRTEQRDSAMYRCASSLRQGMNTEAFFGQGTRLTVV.

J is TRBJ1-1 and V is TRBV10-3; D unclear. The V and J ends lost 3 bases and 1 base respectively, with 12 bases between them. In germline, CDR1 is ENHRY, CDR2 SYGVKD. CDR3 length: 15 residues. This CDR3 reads CAISERITTNTEAFF. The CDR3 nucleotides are TGTGCCATCAGTGAACGGATTACAACGAACACTGAAGCTTTCTTT.

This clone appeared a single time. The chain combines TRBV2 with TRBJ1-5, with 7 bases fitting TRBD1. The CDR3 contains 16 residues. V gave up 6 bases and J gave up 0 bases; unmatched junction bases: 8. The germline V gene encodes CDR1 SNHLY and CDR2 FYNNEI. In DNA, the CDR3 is TGTGCCAGCAGCCGGACAGGTGGTTATAGCAATCAGCCCCAGCATTTT. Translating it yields CASSRTGGYSNQPQHF.

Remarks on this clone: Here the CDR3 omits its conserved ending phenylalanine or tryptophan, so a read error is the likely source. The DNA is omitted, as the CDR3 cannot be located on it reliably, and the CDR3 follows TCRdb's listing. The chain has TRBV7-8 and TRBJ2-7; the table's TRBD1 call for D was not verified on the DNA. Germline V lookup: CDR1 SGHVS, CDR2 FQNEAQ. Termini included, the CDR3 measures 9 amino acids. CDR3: CASSEYRAI.

CDR3 sequence (DNA): TGTGCCAGCAGCAGGGACGTAAGGAACACTGAAGCTTTCTTT. This codes for CASSRDVRNTEAFF. The rearrangement joins TRBV7-6 to TRBJ1-1, with TRBD1 as a possible D gene (5 bases). With 5 bases removed from V and 1 base from J, the gap between germline ends came to 11 bases. Germline V gives CDR1 SGHVS, CDR2 FNYEAQ. The CDR3 is 14 residues long.

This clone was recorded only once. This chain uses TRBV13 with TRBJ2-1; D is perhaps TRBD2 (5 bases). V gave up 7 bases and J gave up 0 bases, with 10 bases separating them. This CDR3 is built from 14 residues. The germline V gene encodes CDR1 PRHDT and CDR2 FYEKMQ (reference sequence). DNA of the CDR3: TGTGCCAGCACCCGGGGTAGCTCCTACAATGAGCAGTTCTTC. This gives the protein CASTRGSSYNEQFF.

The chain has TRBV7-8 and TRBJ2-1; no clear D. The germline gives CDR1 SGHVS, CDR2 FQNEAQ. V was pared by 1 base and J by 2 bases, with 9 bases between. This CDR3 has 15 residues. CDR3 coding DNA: TGTGCCAGCAGCTTAGTCGACGTCGCCTACAATGAGCAGTTCTTC. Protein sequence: CASSLVDVAYNEQFF.

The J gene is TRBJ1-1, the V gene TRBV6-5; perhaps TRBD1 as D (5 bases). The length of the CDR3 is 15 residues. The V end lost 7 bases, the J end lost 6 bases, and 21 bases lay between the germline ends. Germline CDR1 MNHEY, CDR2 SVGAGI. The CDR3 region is CASNKGSAGLAEAFF. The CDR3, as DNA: TGTGCCAGCAACAAAGGTTCAGCGGGGCTCGCTGAAGCTTTCTTT.

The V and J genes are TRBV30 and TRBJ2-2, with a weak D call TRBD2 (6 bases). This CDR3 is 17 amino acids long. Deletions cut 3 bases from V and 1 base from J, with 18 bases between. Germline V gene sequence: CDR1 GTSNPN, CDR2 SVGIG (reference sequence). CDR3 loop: CAWSDLLGTQNTGELFF. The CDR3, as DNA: TGTGCCTGGAGCGACTTGCTCGGGACTCAGAACACCGGGGAGCTGTTTTTT.

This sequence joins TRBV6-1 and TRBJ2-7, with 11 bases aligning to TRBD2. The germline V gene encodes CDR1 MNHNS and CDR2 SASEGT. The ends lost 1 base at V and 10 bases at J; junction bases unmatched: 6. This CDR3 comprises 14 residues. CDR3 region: CASSEGLAGGFQYF. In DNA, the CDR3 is TGTGCCAGCAGTGAAGGTCTAGCGGGAGGCTTCCAGTACTTC.

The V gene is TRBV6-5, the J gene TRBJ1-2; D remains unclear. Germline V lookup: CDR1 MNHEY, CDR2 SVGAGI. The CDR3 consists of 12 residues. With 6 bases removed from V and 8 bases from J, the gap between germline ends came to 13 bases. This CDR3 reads CASSPSRWGYTF. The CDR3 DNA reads TGTGCCAGCAGCCCATCGCGGTGGGGCTACACCTTC.

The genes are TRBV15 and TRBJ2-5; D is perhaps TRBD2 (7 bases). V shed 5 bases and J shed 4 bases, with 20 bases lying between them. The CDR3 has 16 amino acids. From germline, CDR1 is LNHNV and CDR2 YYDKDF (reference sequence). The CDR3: CATSWLGGGRRETQYF. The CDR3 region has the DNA TGTGCCACCAGCTGGTTAGGGGGAGGGAGGAGAGAGACCCAGTACTTC.

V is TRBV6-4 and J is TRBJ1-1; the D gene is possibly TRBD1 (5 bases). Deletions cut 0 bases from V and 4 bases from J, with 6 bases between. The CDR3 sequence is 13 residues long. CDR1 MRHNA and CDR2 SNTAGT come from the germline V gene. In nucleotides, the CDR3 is TGTGCCAGCAGTGACTCCGGGGGCACTGAAGCTTTCTTT. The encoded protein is CASSDSGGTEAFF.

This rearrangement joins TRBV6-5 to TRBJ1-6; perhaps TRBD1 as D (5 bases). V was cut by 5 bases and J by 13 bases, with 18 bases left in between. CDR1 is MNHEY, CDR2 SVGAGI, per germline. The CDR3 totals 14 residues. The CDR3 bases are TGTGCCAGCAGTCGTGGGGGGACCGATGGGCCCCTCCACTTT. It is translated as CASSRGGTDGPLHF.